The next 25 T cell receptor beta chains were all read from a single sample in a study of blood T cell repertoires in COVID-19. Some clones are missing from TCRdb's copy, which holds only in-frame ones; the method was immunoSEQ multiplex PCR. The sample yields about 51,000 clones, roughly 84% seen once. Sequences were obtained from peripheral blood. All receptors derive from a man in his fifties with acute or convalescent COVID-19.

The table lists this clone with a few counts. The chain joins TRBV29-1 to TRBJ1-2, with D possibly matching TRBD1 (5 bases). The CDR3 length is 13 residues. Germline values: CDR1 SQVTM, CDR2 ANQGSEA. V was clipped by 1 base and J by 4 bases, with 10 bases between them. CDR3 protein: CSVEAGWIYGYTF. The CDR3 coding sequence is TGCAGCGTTGAAGCAGGGTGGATCTATGGCTACACCTTC.

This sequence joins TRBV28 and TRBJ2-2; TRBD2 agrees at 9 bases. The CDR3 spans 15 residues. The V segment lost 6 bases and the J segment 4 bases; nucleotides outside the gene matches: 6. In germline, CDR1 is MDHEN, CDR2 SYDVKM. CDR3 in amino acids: CASSQTSGVTGELFF. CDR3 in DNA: TGTGCCAGCAGCCAGACTAGCGGAGTCACCGGGGAGCTGTTTTTT.

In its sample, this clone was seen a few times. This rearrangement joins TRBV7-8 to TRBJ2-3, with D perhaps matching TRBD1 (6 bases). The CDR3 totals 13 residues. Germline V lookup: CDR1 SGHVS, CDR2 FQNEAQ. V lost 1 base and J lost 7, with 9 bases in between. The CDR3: CASSLGQANTQYF. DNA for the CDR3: TGTGCCAGCAGCTTAGGACAGGCAAATACGCAGTATTTT.

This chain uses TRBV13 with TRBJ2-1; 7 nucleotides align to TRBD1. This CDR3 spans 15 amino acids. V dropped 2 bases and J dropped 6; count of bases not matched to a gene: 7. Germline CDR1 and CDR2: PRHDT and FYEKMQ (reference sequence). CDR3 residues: CASSLPTTGSNEQFF. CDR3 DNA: TGTGCCAGCAGCTTACCCACGACAGGGTCCAATGAGCAGTTCTTC.

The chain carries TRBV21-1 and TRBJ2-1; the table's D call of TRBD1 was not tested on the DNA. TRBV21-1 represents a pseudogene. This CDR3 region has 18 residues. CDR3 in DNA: TGTGCCAGCAGCAAAGAGGAGGATGGCAGGGGAGTCCACAATGAGCAGTTCTTC. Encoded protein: CASSKEEDGRGVHNEQFF.

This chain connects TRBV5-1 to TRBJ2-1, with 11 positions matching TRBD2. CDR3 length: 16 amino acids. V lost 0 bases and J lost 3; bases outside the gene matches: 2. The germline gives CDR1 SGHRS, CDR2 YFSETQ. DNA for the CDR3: TGCGCCAGCAGCTTGGTACTAGCGGGGGACTACAATGAGCAGTTCTTC. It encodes CASSLVLAGDYNEQFF. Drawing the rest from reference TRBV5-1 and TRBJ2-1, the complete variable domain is KAGVTQTPRYLIKTRGQQVTLSCSPISGHRSVSWYQQTPGQGLQFLFEYFSETQRNKGNFPGRFSGRQFSNSRSEMNVSTLELGDSALYLCASSLVLAGDYNEQFFGPGTRLTVL.

CDR3 sequence: CASSFTGTGGSDTQYF. CDR3 bases: TGCGCCAGCAGCTTTACCGGGACAGGGGGATCAGATACGCAGTATTTT. The V call is TRBV5-1, the J call TRBJ2-3; 11 nucleotides match TRBD1. Looked up from germline, CDR1 is SGHRS and CDR2 is YFSETQ. Losses at the gene ends were 2 bases for V and 4 bases for J; bases not matched to a gene: 6. CDR3 length equals 16 residues.

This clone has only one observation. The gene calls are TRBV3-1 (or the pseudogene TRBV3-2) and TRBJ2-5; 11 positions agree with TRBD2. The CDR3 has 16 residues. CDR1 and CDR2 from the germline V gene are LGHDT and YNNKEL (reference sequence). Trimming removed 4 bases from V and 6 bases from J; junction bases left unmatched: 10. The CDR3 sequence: CASSPTSGDLVKTQYF. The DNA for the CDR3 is TGTGCCAGCAGCCCGACTAGCGGGGACCTCGTAAAGACCCAGTACTTC.

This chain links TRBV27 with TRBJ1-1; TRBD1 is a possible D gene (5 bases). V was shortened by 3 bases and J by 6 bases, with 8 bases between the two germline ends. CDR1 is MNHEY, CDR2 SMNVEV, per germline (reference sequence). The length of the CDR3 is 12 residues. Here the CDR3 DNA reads TGTGCCAGCAGTTTTCGGGGGTCTGAAGCTTTCTTT. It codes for CASSFRGSEAFF.

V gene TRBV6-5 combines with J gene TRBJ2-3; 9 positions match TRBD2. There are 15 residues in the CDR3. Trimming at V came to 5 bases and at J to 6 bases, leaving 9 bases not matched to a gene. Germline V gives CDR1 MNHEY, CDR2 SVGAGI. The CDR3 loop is CASSKIAGVADTQYF. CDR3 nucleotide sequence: TGTGCCAGCAGTAAGATAGCGGGGGTCGCGGATACGCAGTATTTT.

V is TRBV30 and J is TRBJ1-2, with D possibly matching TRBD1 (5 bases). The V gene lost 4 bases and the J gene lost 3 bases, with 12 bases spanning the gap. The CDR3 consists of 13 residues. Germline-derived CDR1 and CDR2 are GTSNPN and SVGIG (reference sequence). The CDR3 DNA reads TGTGCCTGGACCCGCACAGGTGACTATGGCTACACCTTC. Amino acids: CAWTRTGDYGYTF.

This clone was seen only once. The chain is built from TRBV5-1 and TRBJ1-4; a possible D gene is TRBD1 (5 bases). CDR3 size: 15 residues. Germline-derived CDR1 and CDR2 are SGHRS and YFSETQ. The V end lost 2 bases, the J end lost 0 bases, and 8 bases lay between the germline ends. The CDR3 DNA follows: TGCGCCAGCAGCTTAGGGGCCTCAACTAATGAAAAACTGTTTTTT. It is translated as CASSLGASTNEKLFF.

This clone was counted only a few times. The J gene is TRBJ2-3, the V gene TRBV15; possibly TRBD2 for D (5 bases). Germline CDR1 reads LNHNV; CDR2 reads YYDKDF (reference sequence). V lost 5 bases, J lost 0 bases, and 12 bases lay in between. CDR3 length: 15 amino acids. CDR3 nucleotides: TGTGCCACCAGCGGCTCGGGGTTGAGCACAGATACGCAGTATTTT. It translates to CATSGSGLSTDTQYF.

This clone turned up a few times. The CDR3 spells CASSSGPDEKLFF. The CDR3 DNA reads TGTGCCAGCAGCTCAGGGCCCGATGAAAAACTGTTTTTT. The genes are TRBV7-3 and TRBJ1-4; D is perhaps TRBD1 (5 bases). CDR1 SGHTA and CDR2 FQGTGA come from the germline V gene. V was shortened by 4 bases and J by 6 bases, with 9 bases between the two germline ends. The CDR3 is 13 amino acids.

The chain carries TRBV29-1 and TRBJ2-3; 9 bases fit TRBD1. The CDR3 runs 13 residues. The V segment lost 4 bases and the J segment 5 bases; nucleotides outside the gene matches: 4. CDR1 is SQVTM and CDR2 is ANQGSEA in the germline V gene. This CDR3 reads CSVGDRVGDTQYF. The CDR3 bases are TGCAGCGTTGGGGACAGGGTTGGAGATACGCAGTATTTT.

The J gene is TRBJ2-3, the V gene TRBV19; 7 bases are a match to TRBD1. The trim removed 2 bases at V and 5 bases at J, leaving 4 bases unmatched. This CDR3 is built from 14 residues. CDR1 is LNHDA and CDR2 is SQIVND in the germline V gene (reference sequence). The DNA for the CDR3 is TGTGCCAGTAGTATAAAGGGGGCCGGAGATACGCAGTATTTT. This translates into CASSIKGAGDTQYF.

CDR3 sequence: CASSLTQGLVYEQYF. The CDR3 nucleotides are TGTGCCAGCAGCTTAACACAGGGGTTGGTCTACGAGCAGTACTTC. The gene calls are TRBV7-8 and TRBJ2-7, with 7 nucleotides matching TRBD1. V lost 2 bases and J lost 3; bases outside the gene matches: 7. The CDR3 has 15 residues. The germline CDR1 and CDR2 sequences are SGHVS and FQNEAQ.

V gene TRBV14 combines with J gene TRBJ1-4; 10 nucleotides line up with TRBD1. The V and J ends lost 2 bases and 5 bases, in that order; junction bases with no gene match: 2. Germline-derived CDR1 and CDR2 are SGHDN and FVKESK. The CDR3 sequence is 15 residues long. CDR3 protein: CASSQWDRGNEKLFF. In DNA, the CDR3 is TGTGCCAGCAGCCAATGGGACAGGGGAAATGAAAAACTGTTTTTT.

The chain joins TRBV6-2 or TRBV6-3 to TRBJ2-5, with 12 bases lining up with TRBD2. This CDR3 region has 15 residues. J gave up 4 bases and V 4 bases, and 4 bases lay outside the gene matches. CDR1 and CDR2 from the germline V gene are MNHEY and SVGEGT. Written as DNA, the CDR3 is TGTGCCAGCAGTTTGACTAGCGGGAGAGTAGAGACCCAGTACTTC. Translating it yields CASSLTSGRVETQYF.

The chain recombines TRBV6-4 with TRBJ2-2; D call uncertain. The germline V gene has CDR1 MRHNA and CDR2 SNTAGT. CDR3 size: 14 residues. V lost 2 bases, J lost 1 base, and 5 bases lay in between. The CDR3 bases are TGTGCCAGCAGTGACCTCTGGAACACCGGGGAGCTGTTTTTT. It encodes CASSDLWNTGELFF.

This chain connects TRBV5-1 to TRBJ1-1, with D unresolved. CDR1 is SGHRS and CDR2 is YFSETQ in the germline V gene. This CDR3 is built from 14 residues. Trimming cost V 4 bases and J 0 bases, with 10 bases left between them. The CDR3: CASSIGSLNTEAFF. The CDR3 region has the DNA TGCGCCAGCAGCATAGGGAGCTTGAACACTGAAGCTTTCTTT.

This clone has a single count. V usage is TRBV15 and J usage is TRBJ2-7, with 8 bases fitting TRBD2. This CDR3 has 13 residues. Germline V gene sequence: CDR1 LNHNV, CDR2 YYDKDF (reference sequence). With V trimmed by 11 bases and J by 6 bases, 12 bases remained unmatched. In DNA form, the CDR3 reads TGTGCCCCGATCGGGGGGGCGCATCGCGAGCAGTACTTC. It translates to CAPIGGAHREQYF. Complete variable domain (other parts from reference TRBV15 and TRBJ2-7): DAMVIQNPRYQVTQFGKPVTLSCSQTLNHNVMYWYQQKSSQAPKLLFHYYDKDFNNEADTPDNFQSRRPNTSFCFLDIRSPGLGDTAMYLCAPIGGAHREQYFGPGTRLTVT.

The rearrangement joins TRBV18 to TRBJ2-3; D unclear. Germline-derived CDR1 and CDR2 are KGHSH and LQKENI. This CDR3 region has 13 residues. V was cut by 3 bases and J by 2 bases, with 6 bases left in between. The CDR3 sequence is CASSPSLTDTQYF. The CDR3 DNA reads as TGTGCCAGCTCACCGAGTCTCACAGATACGCAGTATTTT.

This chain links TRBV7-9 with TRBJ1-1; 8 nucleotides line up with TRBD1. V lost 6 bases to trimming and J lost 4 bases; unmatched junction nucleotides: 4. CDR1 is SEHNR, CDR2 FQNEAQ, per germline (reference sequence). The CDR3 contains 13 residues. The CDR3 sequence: CASRVDRGTEAFF. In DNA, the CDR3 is TGTGCCAGCAGGGTCGACAGGGGCACTGAAGCTTTCTTT.

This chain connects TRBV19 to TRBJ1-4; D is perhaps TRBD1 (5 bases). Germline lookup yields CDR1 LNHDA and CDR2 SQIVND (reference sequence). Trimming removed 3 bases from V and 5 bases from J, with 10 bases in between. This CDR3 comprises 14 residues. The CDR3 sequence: CASSISQGNEKLFF. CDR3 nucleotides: TGTGCCAGTAGTATTTCTCAGGGAAATGAAAAACTGTTTTTT.